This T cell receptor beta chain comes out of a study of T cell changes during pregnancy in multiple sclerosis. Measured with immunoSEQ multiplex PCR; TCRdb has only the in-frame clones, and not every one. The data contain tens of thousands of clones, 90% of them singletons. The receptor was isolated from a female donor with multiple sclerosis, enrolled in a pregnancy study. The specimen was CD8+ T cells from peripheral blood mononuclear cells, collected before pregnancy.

The CDR3 protein is CASSPSGTIFSSYNSPLHF. CDR3 DNA sequence: TGTGCCAGCAGTCCTTCCGGGACAATCTTCAGCTCCTATAATTCACCCCTCCACTTT. V and J are TRBV27 and TRBJ1-6, with D perhaps TRBD1 (6 bases). CDR1 is MNHEY, CDR2 SMNVEV, per germline (reference sequence). Trimming took 5 bases from V and 0 from J, leaving 20 bases between them. This CDR3 comprises 19 residues.